This TCR beta chain was sequenced in a study of cytomegalovirus exposure and HLA in healthy donors. Remarks on this clone: Antigen: not known.

It was with 60 Vbeta and 13 Jbeta primers that the PCR ran. Using immunoSEQ multiplex PCR, the repertoire was profiled, and TCRdb retains in-frame clones only, with some absent. The top ten hold around 4% of the sample, which has about 90,000 clones, around three fifths seen once. This CDR3 contains 13 residues. CDR1 and CDR2 (germline): SGHRS, YFSETQ. The V and J ends lost 4 bases and 5 bases respectively, with 7 bases between them. Study findings and constraints: According to an earlier analysis, most TCR beta V segments yielded productive rearrangements about 87% or about 30% of the time.

The TCR originated in a man in his thirties or forties in good health and CMV-seronegative. The sequenced material came from PBMCs. The V gene is TRBV5-1, the J gene TRBJ2-6; D call uncertain. CDR3 DNA: TGCGCCAGCAGCAACGACAGGGCCAACGTCCTGACTTTC. Encoded protein: CASSNDRANVLTF.